Presented here are 27 T cell receptor beta chains from one specimen sequenced in a study of T cell changes during pregnancy in multiple sclerosis (dated by TCRdb to between 2018 and 2021). The library was prepared using the immunoSEQ multiplex PCR assay. TCRdb stores this immuneACCESS table with in-frame sequences only. Part of the clones is absent; in the studies checked, under half of the shortfall reflects unresolved V genes, and no reason is known for the rest. The sample records tens of thousands of clones, 85% to 95% of which are singletons. The biggest ten clones account for 0.47% of the sample. Here the sequenced sample was CD4+ T cells from peripheral blood mononuclear cells, taken in the second trimester of pregnancy. The source of these receptors is a female donor with multiple sclerosis, enrolled in a pregnancy study.

The chain links TRBV20-1 to TRBJ2-7; tentatively, D is TRBD1 (6 bases). V lost 5 bases, J lost 8 bases, and 13 bases lay in between. CDR3 length: 11 residues. Per germline, CDR1 DFQATT and CDR2 SNEGSKA (reference sequence). The CDR3 nucleotides are TGCAGTGCTCACGGACAGTTTCAGCAGTACTTC. Residues: CSAHGQFQQYF.

J is TRBJ1-1 and V is TRBV7-2, with 7 bases lining up with TRBD1. This CDR3 is built from 15 residues. Unmatched junction bases numbered 7, after V lost 5 bases and J lost 1 base. CDR1 SGHTA and CDR2 FQGNSA come from the germline V gene. Written as DNA, the CDR3 is TGTGCCAGCAGCAGCGACAGGGCTTGGAACACTGAAGCTTTCTTT. Amino acid sequence: CASSSDRAWNTEAFF.

V is TRBV28 and J is TRBJ2-6; D gene ambiguous. V was cut by 5 bases and J by 0 bases, with 11 bases left in between. CDR3 length: 16 residues. Looked up from germline, CDR1 is MDHEN and CDR2 is SYDVKM. The CDR3 region has the DNA TGTGCCAGCAGTCCCCCCTTTAGCTCTGGGGCCAACGTCCTGACTTTC. Translating gives CASSPPFSSGANVLTF. Full variable domain (remainder filled in from reference TRBV28 and TRBJ2-6): DVKVTQSSRYLVKRTGEKVFLECVQDMDHENMFWYRQDPGLGLRLIYFSYDVKMKEKGDIPEGYSVSREKKERFSLILESASTNQTSMYLCASSPPFSSGANVLTFGAGSRLTVL.

This chain links TRBV29-1 with TRBJ1-3, with D hard to call. The CDR3 is 11 amino acids. Trimming took off 6 bases at V and 4 bases at J, with 7 bases between the two ends. Germline V gene sequence: CDR1 SQVTM, CDR2 ANQGSEA. Here the CDR3 DNA reads TGCAGCGTGCTCGCGGGAAACACCATATATTTT. Its protein is CSVLAGNTIYF.

There are a few counts of this clone. The V gene is TRBV11-2, the J gene TRBJ2-1, with D perhaps matching TRBD2 (6 bases). This CDR3 region has 16 residues. CDR1 and CDR2 (germline): SGHAT, FQNNGV. Trimming took off 5 bases at V and 4 bases at J, with 18 bases between the two ends. This CDR3 is CASSLTRGSGYNEQFF. The CDR3 DNA follows: TGTGCCAGCAGCCTTACGCGGGGATCGGGATACAATGAGCAGTTCTTC.

This chain uses TRBV5-5 with TRBJ2-1; 8 bases fit TRBD2. The CDR3 is made up of 14 amino acids. Germline V gene sequence: CDR1 SGHKS, CDR2 YYEKEE (reference sequence). V was clipped by 2 bases and J by 4 bases; unmatched bases: 2. CDR3: CASSLTSGYNEQFF. CDR3 DNA sequence: TGTGCCAGCAGCTTAACTAGCGGTTACAATGAGCAGTTCTTC.

V usage is TRBV7-2 and J usage is TRBJ2-3; 7 nucleotides align to TRBD2. The CDR3 runs 15 residues. Trimming removed 7 bases from V and 4 bases from J; junction bases left unmatched: 11. Germline lookup yields CDR1 SGHTA and CDR2 FQGNSA. CDR3 region: CASNVLGGGSDTQYF. The CDR3 nucleotides are TGTGCCAGCAACGTTCTGGGGGGGGGTTCAGATACGCAGTATTTT.

This chain joins TRBV19 and TRBJ1-2; a possible D gene is TRBD1 (6 bases). Germline CDR1 and CDR2: LNHDA and SQIVND (reference sequence). V lost 7 bases and J lost 0, with 12 bases in between. CDR3 length equals 14 residues. The chain's CDR3 is CASNNRVANYGYTF. CDR3 DNA: TGTGCCAGTAATAACAGGGTCGCTAACTATGGCTACACCTTC.

The CDR3 here is CASSGDYEQYF. Here the CDR3 DNA reads TGTGCCAGCTCAGGGGACTACGAGCAGTACTTC. The V and J genes are TRBV6-6 and TRBJ2-7; tentatively, D is TRBD1 (6 bases). Germline values: CDR1 MNHNY, CDR2 SVGAGI (reference sequence). This CDR3 region has 11 residues. Trimming pared 8 bases from V and 3 bases from J, leaving 8 bases between.

The chain is built from TRBV5-6 and TRBJ2-7; tentatively, D is TRBD1 (5 bases). This CDR3 comprises 18 residues. CDR1 and CDR2 (germline): SGHDT, YYEEEE. The V end was cut by 4 bases, the J end by 0 bases, with 23 bases between. CDR3 residues: CASSPLFLDRRNSYEQYF. DNA of the CDR3: TGTGCCAGCAGCCCCCTCTTCCTAGACAGACGAAACTCCTACGAGCAGTACTTC.

The chain joins TRBV7-2 to TRBJ2-4; D might be TRBD2 (5 bases). CDR1 and CDR2 (germline): SGHTA, FQGNSA. The V and J ends lost 6 bases and 2 bases respectively, with 11 bases between them. This CDR3 spans 14 amino acids. The CDR3 region is CASRRPGTKNIQYF. DNA for the CDR3: TGTGCCAGCAGAAGACCGGGGACCAAAAACATTCAGTACTTC.

This rearrangement joins TRBV23-1 to TRBJ1-1, with a weak D call TRBD1 (5 bases). TRBV23-1 is flagged as an ORF with uncertain function. V lost 6 bases and J 1 base, leaving 9 bases between the germline ends. The CDR3 is made up of 13 amino acids. DNA of the CDR3: TGCGCCAGCAGGCTGGGGGGGAACACTGAAGCTTTCTTT. Protein: CASRLGGNTEAFF.

The V call is TRBV2, the J call TRBJ2-1; 11 bases match TRBD2. Germline V lookup: CDR1 SNHLY, CDR2 FYNNEI. The length of the CDR3 is 15 residues. J gave up 4 bases and V 5 bases, and 4 bases lay outside the gene matches. The CDR3 DNA is TGTGCCAGCAGTCCGACTAGCGGGGCTTACAATGAGCAGTTCTTC. Its translation: CASSPTSGAYNEQFF.

V is TRBV29-1 and J is TRBJ1-2; maybe TRBD1 (5 bases). The CDR3 contains 13 residues. Trimming cost V 6 bases and J 8 bases, with 19 bases left between them. The germline CDR1 and CDR2 sequences are SQVTM and ANQGSEA. In nucleotides, the CDR3 is TGCAGCGTCACGGGACTTACTGGCGGCGGCTACACCTTC. It encodes CSVTGLTGGGYTF.

In this sample, this clone turned up once. This sequence joins TRBV5-6 and TRBJ1-6, with D possibly TRBD1 on 6 matching bases. Trimming took 4 bases from V and 6 from J, leaving 11 bases between them. This CDR3 is built from 14 residues. Germline-derived CDR1 and CDR2 are SGHDT and YYEEEE. The CDR3 region has the DNA TGTGCCAGCAGCACCGTCAGGGGTAATTCACCCCTCCACTTT. Its translation: CASSTVRGNSPLHF.

The rearrangement joins TRBV7-2 to TRBJ1-2, with D tentatively TRBD1 (6 bases). The germline gives CDR1 SGHTA, CDR2 FQGNSA. V shed 5 bases and J shed 7 bases, with 14 bases lying between them. The CDR3 sequence is 13 residues long. The CDR3 spells CASSAKQGSGYTF. The DNA for the CDR3 is TGTGCCAGCAGCGCCAAACAGGGATCTGGCTACACCTTC.

This rearrangement joins TRBV30 to TRBJ2-3; perhaps TRBD2 as D (6 bases). V was cut by 2 bases and J by 6 bases, with 21 bases left in between. Germline-derived CDR1 and CDR2 are GTSNPN and SVGIG (reference sequence). CDR3 size: 16 residues. This CDR3 is CAWSPVADKAGDTQYF. CDR3 DNA: TGTGCCTGGAGTCCAGTAGCGGATAAAGCCGGGGATACGCAGTATTTT.

This rearrangement joins TRBV30 to TRBJ2-2, with D maybe TRBD1 (6 bases). Germline loops: CDR1 GTSNPN, CDR2 SVGIG (reference sequence). The CDR3 covers 15 residues. V was pared by 0 bases and J by 3 bases, with 11 bases between. CDR3 sequence: CAWSVPRTDTGELFF. The DNA for the CDR3 is TGTGCCTGGAGTGTACCGCGGACAGACACCGGGGAGCTGTTTTTT.

The gene calls are TRBV11-2 and TRBJ2-1; 8 nucleotides line up with TRBD1. Trimming cost V 7 bases and J 8 bases; bases outside gene matches: 10. The CDR3 has 14 residues. The germline V gene encodes CDR1 SGHAT and CDR2 FQNNGV. The CDR3 region is CASTKTGVVHEQFF. The CDR3 bases are TGTGCCAGCACCAAGACAGGGGTAGTACATGAGCAGTTCTTC.

The V call is TRBV5-1, the J call TRBJ2-3; possibly TRBD1 for D (6 bases). The CDR3 has 14 amino acids. The germline gives CDR1 SGHRS, CDR2 YFSETQ. V gave up 4 bases and J gave up 5 bases, with 14 bases separating them. Written as DNA, the CDR3 is TGCGCCAGCAGCCCGGTGGCAGGGGTAGATACGCAGTATTTT. The encoded protein is CASSPVAGVDTQYF.

V gene TRBV2 combines with J gene TRBJ1-4; D unresolved. The CDR3 length is 12 residues. With 4 bases removed from V and 5 bases from J, the gap between germline ends came to 5 bases. Germline assignment: CDR1 SNHLY and CDR2 FYNNEI. The CDR3 protein is CASSVQNEKLFF. Written as DNA, the CDR3 is TGTGCCAGCAGTGTGCAGAATGAAAAACTGTTTTTT.

The chain is built from TRBV11-3 and TRBJ2-7, with D possibly TRBD1 on 6 matching bases. CDR3 length: 14 residues. V was shortened by 5 bases and J by 0 bases, with 11 bases between the two germline ends. Germline assignment: CDR1 SGHNT and CDR2 YENEEA. The CDR3 nucleotides read TGTGCCAGCAGCCGGACAGCGAGCTCCTACGAGCAGTACTTC. This translates into CASSRTASSYEQYF.

This clone has only one observation. The V call is TRBV6-1, the J call TRBJ2-7, with 8 bases that match TRBD1. The CDR3 is 14 amino acids. J lost 6 bases, V lost 10 bases, and 14 bases had no gene match. Per the germline V gene, CDR1 is MNHNS and CDR2 is SASEGT. The CDR3 DNA reads as TGTGCCACCAGACTTGGGACAGGTGTTCGCGAGCAGTACTTC. Protein product: CATRLGTGVREQYF.

The rearrangement joins TRBV13 to TRBJ2-3; 13 bases fit TRBD2. J was trimmed by 2 bases and V by 0 bases; bases with no gene match: 8. The CDR3 is 19 residues long. Germline loops: CDR1 PRHDT, CDR2 FYEKMQ (reference sequence). The CDR3 coding sequence is TGTGCCAGCAGCTTAGGACGACTAGCGGGGGGATTTTCCACAGATACGCAGTATTTT. This encodes CASSLGRLAGGFSTDTQYF.

The chain combines TRBV30 with TRBJ2-5; 12 bases map to TRBD2. CDR1 and CDR2 (germline): GTSNPN, SVGIG (reference sequence). V shed 2 bases, J shed 2 bases, and the junction held 9 bases outside the gene matches. The CDR3 extends over 17 amino acids. The CDR3, as DNA: TGTGCCTGGAGTACGGATCGACTAGCGGGGGATCAAGAGACCCAGTACTTC. Its protein product is CAWSTDRLAGDQETQYF.

The chain has TRBV5-6 and TRBJ2-1; possibly TRBD2 for D (6 bases). The CDR3 consists of 15 residues. The V and J ends lost 1 base and 4 bases respectively, with 12 bases between them. Germline V gene lookup returns CDR1 SGHDT and CDR2 YYEEEE. CDR3 nucleotides: TGTGCCAGCAGCTTGAGTGGGAGGCCTTACAATGAGCAGTTCTTC. Amino acid sequence: CASSLSGRPYNEQFF.

The chain is built from TRBV2 and TRBJ1-6, with TRBD1 identical over 8 bases. The CDR3 has 14 amino acids. CDR1 and CDR2 (germline): SNHLY, FYNNEI. The V segment lost 8 bases and the J segment 7 bases; nucleotides outside the gene matches: 7. This CDR3 reads CASSGTGTNSPLHF. The CDR3 nucleotides read TGTGCCAGCTCCGGGACAGGAACCAATTCACCCCTCCACTTT.